The 4 T cell receptor beta chains given below trace back to one sample, sequenced in a study of blood T cell repertoires in COVID-19. Measured with immunoSEQ multiplex PCR; TCRdb has only the in-frame clones, and not every one. The table shows 150,000 or so clones, with roughly 80% occurring only once. Material for sequencing was PBMCs or T cells enriched from blood (not recorded which). These receptors were obtained from a woman aged 35 to 49 with acute COVID-19.

The J gene is TRBJ2-3, the V gene TRBV21-1; the tabulated D call, TRBD2, remains unverified against the DNA. TRBV21-1 is a documented pseudogene. The CDR3 extends over 17 amino acids. CDR3 in DNA: TGTGCCAGCAGCAACGCGGGCAGCCGGAGGGGCACAGATACGCAGTATTTT. Translation gives CASSNAGSRRGTDTQYF.

This clone was seen once. J is TRBJ2-7 and V is TRBV18, with a weak D call TRBD2 (5 bases). Trimming took 2 bases from V and 7 from J, leaving 18 bases between them. This CDR3 region has 15 residues. Germline-derived CDR1 and CDR2 are KGHSH and LQKENI. The CDR3 coding sequence is TGTGCCAGCTCACCAGTCGGTCAGTCACCGGGAGAGCAGTACTTC. As protein: CASSPVGQSPGEQYF.

This chain joins TRBV5-6 and TRBJ2-1; D is perhaps TRBD2 (6 bases). This CDR3 comprises 15 residues. Looked up from germline, CDR1 is SGHDT and CDR2 is YYEEEE. The germline V and J ends were trimmed by 5 bases and 9 bases, with 21 bases remaining between them. The CDR3 bases are TGTGCCAGCAGGAACCCGGGACTTCGGGTTGGTGAGCAGTTCTTC. Translated: CASRNPGLRVGEQFF.

V and J are TRBV3-1 (or the pseudogene TRBV3-2) and TRBJ2-3; 14 bases agree with TRBD2. In germline, CDR1 is LGHDT, CDR2 YNNKEL (reference sequence). J gave up 2 bases and V 4 bases, and 11 bases lay outside the gene matches. The CDR3 is 19 amino acids. The CDR3 loop is CASSLRTSGRRGNTDTQYF. The CDR3 DNA reads TGTGCCAGCAGCCTTCGGACTAGCGGGAGGCGGGGGAACACAGATACGCAGTATTTT.